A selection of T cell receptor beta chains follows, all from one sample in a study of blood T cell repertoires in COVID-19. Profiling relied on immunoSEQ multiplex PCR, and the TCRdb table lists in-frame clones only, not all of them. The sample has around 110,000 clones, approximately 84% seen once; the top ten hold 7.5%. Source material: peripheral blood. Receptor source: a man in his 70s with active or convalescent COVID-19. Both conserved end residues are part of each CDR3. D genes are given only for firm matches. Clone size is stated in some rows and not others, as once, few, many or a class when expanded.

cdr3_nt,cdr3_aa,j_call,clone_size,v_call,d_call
TGTGCCAGCAGTTCCCCCATGGGGGGGGGCGCCGGGGCCAACGTCCTGACTTTC,CASSSPMGGGAGANVLTF,TRBJ2-6,-,TRBV28,-
TGTGCCAGCAGTTTAGCAACAGGGCTGGCTTTCTTT,CASSLATGLAFF,TRBJ1-1,few,TRBV12-3/TRBV12-4,-
TGTGCCAGCAGCCCCGGGGGGGTGATGGGAGATACGCAGTATTTT,CASSPGGVMGDTQYF,TRBJ2-3,-,TRBV7-8,TRBD2
TGTGCCAGCAGCCTCCGGGACACATATCAGCCCCAGCATTTT,CASSLRDTYQPQHF,TRBJ1-5,-,TRBV6-2/TRBV6-3,-
TGTGCCAGCAGTATCACTAGCGGGAAGGGGACCCAGTACTTC,CASSITSGKGTQYF,TRBJ2-5,-,TRBV6-1,TRBD2
TGTGCCAGCAGGCCTCGCGGAGATGGAGATACGCAGTATTTT,CASRPRGDGDTQYF,TRBJ2-3,-,TRBV6-5,-
TGTGCCAGCAGCCATCTTGGAGCGGGGGGGCCCAATGAGCAGTTCTTC,CASSHLGAGGPNEQFF,TRBJ2-1,-,TRBV3-1/TRBV3-2,TRBD2
TGTGCCAGCAGCGCGACTAGCGGGAGAACAAATGAGCAGTTCTTC,CASSATSGRTNEQFF,TRBJ2-1,-,TRBV9,TRBD2
TGTGCCACCAGCAGAGAGCGGGACTTTTACAATGAGCAGTTCTTC,CATSRERDFYNEQFF,TRBJ2-1,-,TRBV15,-
TGTGCCAGCAGTACAGGGGGGGGTGGCTACACCTTC,CASSTGGGGYTF,TRBJ1-2,once,TRBV27,TRBD1
TGTGCCATCAGTGTTCAGGCCAACACAGATACGCAGTATTTT,CAISVQANTDTQYF,TRBJ2-3,-,TRBV10-3,-
TGTGCCAGCAGTTTAACCGACCGGGACAGGGTCGGTGGCTACACCTTC,CASSLTDRDRVGGYTF,TRBJ1-2,-,TRBV28,TRBD1
TGTGCCAGCAGTTACTCGATCGGGATAGCCAAAAACATTCAGTACTTC,CASSYSIGIAKNIQYF,TRBJ2-4,-,TRBV6-5,-
TGTGCCAGCAGCTTAACCCGGGTCACCACCGGGGAGCTGTTTTTT,CASSLTRVTTGELFF,TRBJ2-2,-,TRBV7-2,-
TGTGCCAGCAGTGAGGGAGGGGCGAGCAATCAGCCCCAGCATTTT,CASSEGGASNQPQHF,TRBJ1-5,-,TRBV6-1,-
TGTGCCAGCAGCCCCGACAGGCCCCGGAGGACAGATACGCAGTATTTT,CASSPDRPRRTDTQYF,TRBJ2-3,-,TRBV7-2,-
TGCGCCAGCAGCCAAGGGGCGGGGAGCGGTTCCGGGGAGCTGTTTTTT,CASSQGAGSGSGELFF,TRBJ2-2,-,TRBV4-3,-
TGTGCCAGCAGTGAAGAAGGGGTGCAGCCCCAGCATTTT,CASSEEGVQPQHF,TRBJ1-5,-,TRBV6-1,-
TGTGCCAGCAGCCAAGATAAGGGGACTCCTCACTTC,CASSQDKGTPHF,TRBJ2-7,-,TRBV3-1/TRBV3-2,-
TGTGCCATCAGTTGGACTAGCGGGGTCGAGACCCAGTACTTC,CAISWTSGVETQYF,TRBJ2-5,-,TRBV10-3,TRBD2
TGTGCCAGCAGCCAAGGTTTTAGCAGGGCCGTAGGGAATGAGCAGTTCTTC,CASSQGFSRAVGNEQFF,TRBJ2-1,-,TRBV3-1/TRBV3-2,-